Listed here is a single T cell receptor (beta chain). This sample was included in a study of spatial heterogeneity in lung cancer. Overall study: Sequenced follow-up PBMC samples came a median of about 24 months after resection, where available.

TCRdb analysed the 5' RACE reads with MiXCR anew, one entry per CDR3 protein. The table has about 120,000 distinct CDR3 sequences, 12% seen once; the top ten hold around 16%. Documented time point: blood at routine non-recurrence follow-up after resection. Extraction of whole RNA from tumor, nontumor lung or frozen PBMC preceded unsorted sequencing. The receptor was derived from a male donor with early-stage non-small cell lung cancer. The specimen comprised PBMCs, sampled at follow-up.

The CDR3 loop is CASSRTGLTYEQYF. The CDR3 coding sequence is TGTGCCAGCAGCAGAACCGGACTGACCTACGAGCAGTACTTC. The V call is TRBV7-2, the J call TRBJ2-7; D may be TRBD2 (5 bases). CDR1 is SGHTA and CDR2 is FQGNSA in the germline V gene. This CDR3 spans 14 amino acids. V gave up 5 bases and J gave up 2 bases, with 13 bases separating them.